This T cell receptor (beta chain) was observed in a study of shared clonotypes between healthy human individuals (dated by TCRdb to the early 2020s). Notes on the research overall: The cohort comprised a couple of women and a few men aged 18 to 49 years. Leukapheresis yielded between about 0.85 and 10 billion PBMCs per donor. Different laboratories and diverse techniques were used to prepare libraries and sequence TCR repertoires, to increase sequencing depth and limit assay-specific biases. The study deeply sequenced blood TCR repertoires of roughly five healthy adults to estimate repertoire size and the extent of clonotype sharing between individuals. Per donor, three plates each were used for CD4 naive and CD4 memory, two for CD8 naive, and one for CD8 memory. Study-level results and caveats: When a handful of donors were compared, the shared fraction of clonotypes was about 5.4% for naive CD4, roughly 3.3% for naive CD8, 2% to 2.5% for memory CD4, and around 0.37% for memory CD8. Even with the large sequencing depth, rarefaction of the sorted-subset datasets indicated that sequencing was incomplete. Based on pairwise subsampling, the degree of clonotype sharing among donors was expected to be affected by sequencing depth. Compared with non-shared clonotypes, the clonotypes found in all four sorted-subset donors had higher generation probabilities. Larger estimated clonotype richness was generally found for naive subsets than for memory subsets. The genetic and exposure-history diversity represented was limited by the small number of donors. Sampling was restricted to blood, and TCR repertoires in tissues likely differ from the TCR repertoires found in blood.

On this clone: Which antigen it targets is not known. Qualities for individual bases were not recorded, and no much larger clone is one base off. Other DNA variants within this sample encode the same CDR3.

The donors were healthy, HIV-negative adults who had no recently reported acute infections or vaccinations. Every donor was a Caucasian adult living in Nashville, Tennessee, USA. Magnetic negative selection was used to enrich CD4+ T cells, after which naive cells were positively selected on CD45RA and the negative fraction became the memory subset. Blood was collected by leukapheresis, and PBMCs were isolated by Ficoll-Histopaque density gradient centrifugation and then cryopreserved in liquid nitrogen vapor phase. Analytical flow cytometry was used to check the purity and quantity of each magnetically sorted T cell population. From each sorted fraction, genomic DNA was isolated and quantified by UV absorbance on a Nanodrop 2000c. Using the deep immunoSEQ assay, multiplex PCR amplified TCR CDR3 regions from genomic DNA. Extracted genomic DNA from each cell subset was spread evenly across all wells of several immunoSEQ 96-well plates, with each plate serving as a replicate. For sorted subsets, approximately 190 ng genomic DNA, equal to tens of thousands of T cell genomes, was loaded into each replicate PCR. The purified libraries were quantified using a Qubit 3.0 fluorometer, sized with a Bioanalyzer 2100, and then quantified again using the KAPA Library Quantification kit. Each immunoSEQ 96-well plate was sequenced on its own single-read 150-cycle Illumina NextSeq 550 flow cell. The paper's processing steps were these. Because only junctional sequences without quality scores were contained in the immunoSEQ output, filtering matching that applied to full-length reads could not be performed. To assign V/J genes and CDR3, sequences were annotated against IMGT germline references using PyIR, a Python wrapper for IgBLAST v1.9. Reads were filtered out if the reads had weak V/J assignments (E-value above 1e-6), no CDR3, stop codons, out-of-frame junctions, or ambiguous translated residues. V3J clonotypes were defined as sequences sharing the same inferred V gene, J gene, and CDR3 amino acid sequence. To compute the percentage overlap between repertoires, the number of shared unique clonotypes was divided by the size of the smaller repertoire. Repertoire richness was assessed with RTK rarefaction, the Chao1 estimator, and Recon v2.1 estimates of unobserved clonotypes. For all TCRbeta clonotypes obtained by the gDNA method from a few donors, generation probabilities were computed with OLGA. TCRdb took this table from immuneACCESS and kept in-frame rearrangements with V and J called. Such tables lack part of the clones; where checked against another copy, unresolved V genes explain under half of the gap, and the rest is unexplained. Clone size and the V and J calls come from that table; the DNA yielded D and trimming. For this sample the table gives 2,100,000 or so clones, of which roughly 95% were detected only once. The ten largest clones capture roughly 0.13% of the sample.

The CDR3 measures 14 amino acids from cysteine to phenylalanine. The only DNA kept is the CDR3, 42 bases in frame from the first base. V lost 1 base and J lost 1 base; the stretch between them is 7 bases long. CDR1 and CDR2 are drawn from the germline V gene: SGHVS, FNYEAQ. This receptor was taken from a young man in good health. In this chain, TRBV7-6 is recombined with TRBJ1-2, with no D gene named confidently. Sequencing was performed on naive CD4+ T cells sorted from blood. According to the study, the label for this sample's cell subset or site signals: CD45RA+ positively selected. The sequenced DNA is TGTGCCAGCAGCTTAGGTCAAGTTAACTATGGCTACACCTTC. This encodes CASSLGQVNYGYTF.